This T cell receptor (beta chain) was identified during a study of blood T cells in healthy people across ages. The study, taken as a whole, reports: Naive T cell percentage and TCR beta diversity correlated strongly.

The authors ran a second PCR of roughly 7 to 11 cycles using a sample-barcoded 5' primer and a J-beta primer mix. MiXCR, applied by TCRdb to the 5' RACE reads, yields one record per CDR3 protein. The sample holds about 640,000 distinct CDR3 sequences, around two fifths seen once. This clonotype has a count of ten or more. Its matching antigen is unknown. CDR3 length: 11 residues. Unmatched junction bases numbered 1, after V lost 4 bases and J lost 5 bases. Per the germline V gene, CDR1 is DFQATT and CDR2 is SNEGSKA (reference sequence). Sequenced sample: blood. The chain recombines TRBV20-1 with TRBJ2-5, with 7 bases identical to TRBD2. This clonotype originated in an elderly man in good health. The CDR3 protein is CSATGGETQYF. DNA for the CDR3: TGCAGTGCTACGGGGGGTGAGACCCAGTACTTC.